This record covers a single T cell receptor (beta chain). As yet, its antigen is unknown. This entry belongs to a study of shared clonotypes between healthy human individuals. Study-level information: CD8 memory received one plate per donor, CD8 naive two, CD4 memory three and CD4 naive three. Study outcomes and limitations: About 5% of naive CD4 clonotypes were shared across a few donors.

Genomic DNA belonging to each subset was distributed in equal measure over several immunoSEQ plates. DNA at 200 ng, tens of thousands of T cell genomes, went into sorted-subset replicate PCRs. The protocol was immunoSEQ multiplex PCR, while the TCRdb copy is restricted to in-frame clones and leaves out a portion. This table holds 800,000 or so clones, about 96% found once. Losses at the gene ends were 5 bases for V and 8 bases for J; bases not matched to a gene: 8. Germline CDR1 reads SEHNR; CDR2 reads FQNEAQ (reference sequence). The CDR3 totals 15 residues. CD8 cells classed as naive were CD45RO-negative and positively selected for CCR7, excluding terminally differentiated effector memory CD45RA+ cells.

This receptor was identified in a man aged 25 to 40 in good health. The chain joins TRBV7-9 to TRBJ2-1; 11 bases match TRBD1. Source material: naive CD8+ T cells sorted from blood. The CDR3 DNA reads as TGTGCCAGCAGCCCAAGGACAGGGGGCATTGATGAGCAGTTCTTC. It yields the protein CASSPRTGGIDEQFF. Filled out from reference TRBV7-9 and TRBJ2-1, the complete variable domain reads DTGVSQNPRHKITKRGQNVTFRCDPISEHNRLYWYRQTLGQGPEFLTYFQNEAQLEKSRLLSDRFSAERPKGSFSTLEIQRTEQGDSAMYLCASSPRTGGIDEQFFGPGTRLTVL.